Listed below are T cell receptor beta chains from one sample, sequenced in a study of blood T cell repertoires in COVID-19. Libraries were prepared by immunoSEQ multiplex PCR; TCRdb keeps only in-frame clonotypes and omits some of them. The data hold roughly 230,000 clones, with 80% to 85% observed a single time. Material for sequencing was peripheral blood. These receptors were obtained from a man aged 45 to 65 with active or convalescent COVID-19. The CDR3 runs from the conserved cysteine through the conserved F or W. D genes are given only for firm matches. Not all rows give a size; the values are once, few, many and, for expanded clones, a class.

TRBV2	.	.	TRBJ2-7	CASSEDNLYEQYF	TGTGCCAGCAGTGAAGACAACCTCTACGAGCAGTACTTC
TRBV4-2	.	TRBD1	TRBJ2-2	CASSQALGGQGDTGELFF	TGTGCCAGCAGCCAGGCCCTCGGGGGACAGGGGGACACCGGGGAGCTGTTTTTT
TRBV24-1	.	TRBD2	TRBJ2-1	CATSDTLAGGTSYNEQFF	TGTGCCACCAGTGATACGCTAGCGGGGGGGACATCCTACAATGAGCAGTTCTTC
TRBV11-2	.	.	TRBJ1-1	CASSFSWNTEAFF	TGTGCCAGCAGCTTCTCCTGGAACACTGAAGCTTTCTTT
TRBV4-1	.	TRBD1	TRBJ1-5	CASSQARAGTGGNQPQHF	TGCGCCAGCAGCCAAGCCCGCGCCGGGACAGGTGGCAATCAGCCCCAGCATTTT
TRBV29-1	few	TRBD1	TRBJ1-1	CSVARSTGDTEAFF	TGCAGCGTCGCCAGGTCGACAGGGGACACTGAAGCTTTCTTT
TRBV5-4	.	.	TRBJ1-1	CASSLRGGTSTEAFF	TGTGCCAGCAGCTTGCGTGGGGGGACGAGCACTGAAGCTTTCTTT
TRBV6-1	.	TRBD1	TRBJ1-6	CASNRGENSPLHF	TGTGCCAGCAACAGGGGCGAGAATTCACCCCTCCACTTT
TRBV4-2	.	.	TRBJ1-5	CASSQERGQPQHF	TGTGCCAGCAGCCAGGAACGAGGGCAGCCCCAGCATTTT
TRBV7-9	once	TRBD1	TRBJ1-2	CASSLVSGGIANYGYTF	TGTGCCAGCAGCTTAGTGTCAGGGGGCATAGCTAACTATGGCTACACCTTC
TRBV15	.	.	TRBJ2-7	CATSRDPGSYEQYF	TGTGCCACCAGCAGAGACCCAGGCTCCTACGAGCAGTACTTC
TRBV7-8	.	TRBD2	TRBJ2-3	CASSRQGGGLTDTQYF	TGTGCCAGCAGCCGCCAGGGCGGGGGTCTCACAGATACGCAGTATTTT
TRBV29-1	.	.	TRBJ1-2	CSVVIARENGYTF	TGCAGCGTTGTTATCGCCAGGGAAAATGGCTACACCTTC
TRBV7-2	.	.	TRBJ2-3	CASSLDRGYTDTQYF	TGTGCCAGCAGCTTAGATCGGGGTTACACAGATACGCAGTATTTT
TRBV28	.	TRBD1	TRBJ1-1	CASSHWDRGSPLLAEAFF	TGTGCCAGCAGCCACTGGGACAGGGGCTCCCCTTTATTGGCTGAAGCTTTCTTT
TRBV5-1	.	.	TRBJ2-5	CASSSTGQETQYF	TGCGCCAGCAGCTCGACAGGTCAAGAGACCCAGTACTTC
TRBV7-2	.	TRBD2	TRBJ2-5	CASSAPGTSGGIQTQYF	TGTGCCAGCAGCGCCCCCGGGACTAGCGGGGGAATTCAGACCCAGTACTTC
TRBV19	.	TRBD1	TRBJ2-7	CASSSTGVLSYEQYF	TGTGCCAGTAGTAGTACAGGGGTCCTCTCCTACGAGCAGTACTTC
TRBV27	.	.	TRBJ1-6	CASSLYGEGSRNSPLHF	TGTGCCAGCAGTTTATACGGCGAGGGCTCGAGGAATTCACCCCTCCACTTT
TRBV28	.	TRBD1	TRBJ1-4	CASSLPGQGDEKLFF	TGTGCCAGCAGTTTACCGGGACAGGGGGATGAAAAACTGTTTTTT
TRBV7-6	.	TRBD2	TRBJ2-5	CASSRLTGTSGRQETQYF	TGTGCCAGCAGCCGCCTTACAGGGACTAGCGGGCGTCAAGAGACCCAGTACTTC
TRBV19	.	TRBD1	TRBJ1-2	CASSRGTGGSYGYTF	TGTGCCAGTAGCCGAGGGACAGGGGGGAGCTATGGCTACACCTTC
TRBV3-1/TRBV3-2	.	.	TRBJ1-5	CASSQDLNQPQHF	TGTGCCAGCAGCCAAGATCTAAATCAGCCCCAGCATTTT
TRBV28	.	.	TRBJ1-4	CASSLGAQANEKLFF	TGTGCCAGCAGTTTAGGGGCGCAGGCTAATGAAAAACTGTTTTTT
TRBV19	.	.	TRBJ2-7	CASSMQWSGSYEQYF	TGTGCCAGTAGTATGCAGTGGTCAGGGTCCTACGAGCAGTACTTC
TRBV13	.	.	TRBJ2-5	CASSLEGGETQYF	TGTGCCAGCAGCTTAGAGGGGGGGGAGACCCAGTACTTC
TRBV3-1/TRBV3-2	.	.	TRBJ2-1	CASSRPGLEYGQFF	TGTGCCAGCAGCCGCCCAGGATTGGAATATGGGCAGTTCTTC
TRBV3-1/TRBV3-2	.	.	TRBJ1-5	CASSQAAGNQPQHF	TGTGCCAGCAGCCAAGCGGCAGGTAATCAGCCCCAGCATTTT
TRBV7-2	.	TRBD2	TRBJ2-5	CASSPSSGGTQETQYF	TGTGCCAGCAGCCCCTCTAGCGGGGGGACCCAAGAGACCCAGTACTTC
TRBV5-1	.	TRBD2	TRBJ2-5	CASSSRASGGNQETQYF	TGCGCCAGCAGCTCCCGGGCTAGCGGGGGTAACCAAGAGACCCAGTACTTC
TRBV6-6	.	TRBD1	TRBJ1-4	CASRPRGLGEKLFF	TGTGCCAGCAGACCGAGGGGGCTGGGGGAAAAACTGTTTTTT
TRBV30	.	.	TRBJ1-4	CAWICRVTNEKLFF	TGTGCCTGGATCTGCAGGGTAACTAATGAAAAACTGTTTTTT
TRBV29-1	once	.	TRBJ2-1	CSVEDRRTNFF	TGCAGCGTTGAAGATCGCCGTACAAATTTCTTC
TRBV7-9	few	.	TRBJ2-7	CASSVSYEQYF	TGTGCCAGCAGCGTATCCTACGAGCAGTACTTC
TRBV5-1	.	.	TRBJ1-2	CASSPRTANYGYTF	TGCGCCAGCAGCCCCCGGACAGCAAACTATGGCTACACCTTC
TRBV7-3	.	.	TRBJ2-1	CASSLAVSDSFEQFF	TGTGCCAGCAGCTTGGCCGTTTCCGACAGCTTTGAGCAGTTCTTC
TRBV4-1	.	TRBD1	TRBJ1-4	CASSQAPGTGGEKLFF	TGCGCCAGCAGCCAAGCCCCCGGGACAGGGGGCGAAAAACTGTTTTTT
TRBV7-2	.	TRBD2	TRBJ2-7	CASSLSSGVYEQYF	TGTGCCAGCAGCTTATCTAGCGGGGTGTACGAGCAGTACTTC
TRBV5-1	.	.	TRBJ1-6	CASSLIADYNSPLHF	TGCGCCAGCAGCTTGATCGCAGACTATAATTCACCCCTCCACTTT
TRBV6-1	.	.	TRBJ1-5	CASREGQFPDQPQHF	TGTGCCAGCAGAGAAGGACAGTTCCCCGATCAGCCCCAGCATTTT
TRBV4-3	.	TRBD1	TRBJ1-1	CASSRTLQGAGTEAFF	TGCGCCAGCAGCCGAACCCTACAGGGGGCGGGCACTGAAGCTTTCTTT
TRBV27	.	TRBD1	TRBJ1-1	CASSLSIGRTGAFF	TGTGCCAGCAGTTTATCGATTGGTAGGACAGGAGCTTTCTTT
TRBV2	.	.	TRBJ1-1	CASRPGQLNTEAFF	TGTGCCAGCAGACCGGGACAACTGAACACTGAAGCTTTCTTT
TRBV27	once	TRBD2	TRBJ2-2	CASSTGLAVIGELFF	TGTGCCAGCAGTACGGGACTAGCGGTTATCGGGGAGCTGTTTTTT
TRBV4-2	.	.	TRBJ1-1	CASSQDSDSREAFF	TGTGCCAGCAGCCAAGATTCGGACAGCCGAGAAGCTTTCTTT
TRBV7-9	.	TRBD2	TRBJ2-1	CASRPRLAGGNNEQFF	TGTGCCAGCAGGCCGCGTCTGGCGGGGGGGAACAATGAGCAGTTCTTC